This section outlines one T cell receptor (beta chain) sequence together with its context. Its antigen is unidentified. V was shortened by 5 bases and J by 2 bases, with 14 bases between the two germline ends. This CDR3 region has 15 residues. Germline-derived CDR1 and CDR2 are SNHLY and FYNNEI. Sequencing used immunoSEQ multiplex PCR; TCRdb keeps in-frame clones, though not all of them. The table includes tens of thousands of clones, around 90% detected once. The entry originates in a study of T cell responses to AZD1222 COVID-19 vaccine. Notes on the study in general: Baseline serology detected seropositivity in only 5 or 6 AZD1222 recipients. Mostly white British, mostly female donors; authors suggested clonal diversity may be underestimated. Targeting of unmutated variant regions was reportedly seen in nearly half of spike-specific TCRs. Repertoires were obtained only post-peak T cell response.

The chain has TRBV2 and TRBJ2-3, with D perhaps being TRBD1 or TRBD2 (5 bases each). The receptor comes from an adult in good health. This specimen consisted of peripheral blood, obtained on day 0 of AZD1222 vaccination. CDR3 in DNA: TGTGCCAGCAGTAAAGGGACGGGGATCACAGATACGCAGTATTTT. It is translated as CASSKGTGITDTQYF. Full variable domain (remainder filled in from reference TRBV2 and TRBJ2-3): EPEVTQTPSHQVTQMGQEVILRCVPISNHLYFYWYRQILGQKVEFLVSFYNNEISEKSEIFDDQFSVERPDGSNFTLKIRSTKLEDSAMYFCASSKGTGITDTQYFGPGTRLTVL.